This record concerns one T cell receptor (beta chain) sequence. The target antigen is unknown. The data derive from a study of T-cell memory formation after mild COVID-19. Study at large: The TCR clusters were mostly specific to one donor.

Study-wide results and caveats: The appearance of some responding clones in pre-infection memory suggested that cross-reactive memory joined. Clones contracting across day 15 to 85 had a balanced CD4/CD8 profile; later expanding clones leaned CD4+.

TCR alpha and TCR beta cDNA libraries carrying sample barcodes and UMIs were produced by 5'RACE using constant-segment primers. In TCRdb, the 5' RACE reads were re-called with MiXCR into one record per CDR3 protein. Here the sample spans roughly 130,000 distinct CDR3 sequences, about 16% being singletons. The CDR3 is 15 amino acids. Trimming left V 5 bases short and J 1 base short, with 13 bases between. Germline CDR1 reads SGHTA; CDR2 reads FQGTGA. The specimen sequenced was PBMCs or a T cell subset sorted from them (not recorded which). The V and J genes are TRBV7-3 and TRBJ2-3, with D tentatively TRBD2 (5 bases). The clonotype originates from an adult woman who had mild COVID-19 (a few samples of this study predate the infection). Cell type and time point are not known. CDR3 region: CASSPHGEGTDTQYF. In nucleotides, the CDR3 is TGTGCCAGCAGCCCCCACGGGGAAGGCACAGATACGCAGTATTTT.